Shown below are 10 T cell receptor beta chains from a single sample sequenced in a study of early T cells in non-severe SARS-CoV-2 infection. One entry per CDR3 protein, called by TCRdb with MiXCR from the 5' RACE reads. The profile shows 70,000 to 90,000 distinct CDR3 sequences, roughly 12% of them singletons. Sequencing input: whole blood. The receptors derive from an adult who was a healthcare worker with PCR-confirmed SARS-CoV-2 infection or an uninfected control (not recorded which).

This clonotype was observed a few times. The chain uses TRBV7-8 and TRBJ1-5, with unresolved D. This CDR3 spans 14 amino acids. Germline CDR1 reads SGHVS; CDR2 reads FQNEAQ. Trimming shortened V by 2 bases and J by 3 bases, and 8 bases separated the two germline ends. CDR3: CASSLSSSNQPQHF. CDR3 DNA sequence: TGTGCCAGCAGCTTATCCAGTTCCAATCAGCCCCAGCATTTT.

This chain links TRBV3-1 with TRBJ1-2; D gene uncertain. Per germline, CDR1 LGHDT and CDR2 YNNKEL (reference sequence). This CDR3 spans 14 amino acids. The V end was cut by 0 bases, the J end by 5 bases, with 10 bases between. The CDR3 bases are TGTGCCAGCAGCCAAGATAACCAGCTATATGGCTACACCTTC. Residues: CASSQDNQLYGYTF.

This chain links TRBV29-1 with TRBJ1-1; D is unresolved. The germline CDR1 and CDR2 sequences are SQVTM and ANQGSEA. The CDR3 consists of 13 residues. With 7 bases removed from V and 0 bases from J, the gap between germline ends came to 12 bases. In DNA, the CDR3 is TGCAGCGGCACACTGAAAATGAACACTGAAGCTTTCTTT. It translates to CSGTLKMNTEAFF.

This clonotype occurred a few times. The CDR3 loop reads CSANSGGADFEQYF. In DNA form, the CDR3 reads TGCAGTGCGAATAGCGGGGGGGCCGATTTTGAGCAGTACTTC. This chain joins TRBV20-1 and TRBJ2-7, with 11 bases lining up with TRBD2. The CDR3 extends over 14 amino acids. Germline V gene data show CDR1 as DFQATT and CDR2 as SNEGSKA (reference sequence). With 6 bases clipped from V and 7 bases from J, the junction kept 11 bases outside the gene matches.

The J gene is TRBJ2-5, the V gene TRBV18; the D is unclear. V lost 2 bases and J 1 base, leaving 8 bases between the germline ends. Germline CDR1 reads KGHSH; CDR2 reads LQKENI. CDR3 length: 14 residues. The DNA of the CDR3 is TGTGCCAGCTCACCAGGAACAGCCCAAGAGACCCAGTACTTC. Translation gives CASSPGTAQETQYF.

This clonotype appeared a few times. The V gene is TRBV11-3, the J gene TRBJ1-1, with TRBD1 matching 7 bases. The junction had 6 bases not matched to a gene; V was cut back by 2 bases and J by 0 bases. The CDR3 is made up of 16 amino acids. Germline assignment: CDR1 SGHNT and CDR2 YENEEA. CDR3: CASSLTQGWMNTEAFF. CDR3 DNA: TGTGCCAGCAGCTTAACACAGGGGTGGATGAACACTGAAGCTTTCTTT.

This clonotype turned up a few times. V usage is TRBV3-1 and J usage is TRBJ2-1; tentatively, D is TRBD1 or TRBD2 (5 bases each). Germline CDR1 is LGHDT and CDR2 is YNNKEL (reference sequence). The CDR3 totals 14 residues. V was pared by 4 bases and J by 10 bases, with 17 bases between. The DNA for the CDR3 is TGTGCCAGCAGCCTACCGGGACCCCCCTCAGAGCAGTTCTTC. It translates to CASSLPGPPSEQFF.

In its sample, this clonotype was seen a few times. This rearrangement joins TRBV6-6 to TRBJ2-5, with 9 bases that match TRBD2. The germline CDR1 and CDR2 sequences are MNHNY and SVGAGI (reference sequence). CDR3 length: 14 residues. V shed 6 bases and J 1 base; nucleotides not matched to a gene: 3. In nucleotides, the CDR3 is TGTGCCAGCAGGCAACTAGCGGGCCAAGAGACCCAGTACTTC. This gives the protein CASRQLAGQETQYF.

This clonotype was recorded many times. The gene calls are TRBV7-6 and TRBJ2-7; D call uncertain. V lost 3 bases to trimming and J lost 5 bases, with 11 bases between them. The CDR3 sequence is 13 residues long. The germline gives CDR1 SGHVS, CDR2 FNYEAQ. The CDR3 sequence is CASSFNSGDEQYF. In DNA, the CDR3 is TGTGCCAGCAGCTTTAATTCTGGGGACGAGCAGTACTTC.

CDR3 residues: CASSTRLAASTDTQYF. The CDR3 region has the DNA TGTGCCAGCAGTACCCGACTAGCGGCTAGCACAGATACGCAGTATTTT. The chain combines TRBV27 with TRBJ2-3; TRBD2 matches at 9 bases. This CDR3 comprises 16 residues. The ends lost 5 bases at V and 0 bases at J; junction bases unmatched: 6. Germline CDR1 and CDR2: MNHEY and SMNVEV (reference sequence).